Sequencing of this TCR beta chain was carried out in a study of T cells in Graves' hyperthyroidism and ophthalmopathy. Hyperthyroidism of Graves' type that showed no ophthalmopathy progression within 18 months was stable. Diagnoses were established using clinical symptoms, serum thyroxine and TRAb, thyroid ultrasound and orbital computed tomography. This clonotype was seen at least ten times. The antigen is unknown. What was amplified from RNA transcripts were TCR beta CDR3 regions. The HTBI primer set served for first-round RT-PCR of the TCR CDR3. One entry per CDR3 protein, called by TCRdb with MiXCR from the multiplex PCR reads. Of 75,000 to 100,000 distinct CDR3 sequences in the sample, approximately 42% were seen once. V was clipped by 1 base and J by 5 bases, with 10 bases between them. This CDR3 contains 15 residues. In germline, CDR1 is SGHRS, CDR2 YFSETQ. Study observations and caveats: Researchers report that a 13 V-J model separated ophthalmopathy from stable hyperthyroidism. Among clonotypes expanded in thyroid above 0.001, most were also found in blood.

The TCR originated in a woman in her twenties or thirties with Graves' hyperthyroidism. The sample consisted of peripheral blood or thyroid tissue (not recorded which). The genes are TRBV5-1 and TRBJ1-6, with D unclear. CDR3 sequence reads: CASSLNTANNSPLHF. CDR3 DNA sequence: TGCGCCAGCAGCTTGAATACGGCCAATAATTCACCCCTCCACTTT. Supplemented by reference TRBV5-1 and TRBJ1-6, the full variable domain reads KAGVTQTPRYLIKTRGQQVTLSCSPISGHRSVSWYQQTPGQGLQFLFEYFSETQRNKGNFPGRFSGRQFSNSRSEMNVSTLELGDSALYLCASSLNTANNSPLHFGNGTRLTVT.